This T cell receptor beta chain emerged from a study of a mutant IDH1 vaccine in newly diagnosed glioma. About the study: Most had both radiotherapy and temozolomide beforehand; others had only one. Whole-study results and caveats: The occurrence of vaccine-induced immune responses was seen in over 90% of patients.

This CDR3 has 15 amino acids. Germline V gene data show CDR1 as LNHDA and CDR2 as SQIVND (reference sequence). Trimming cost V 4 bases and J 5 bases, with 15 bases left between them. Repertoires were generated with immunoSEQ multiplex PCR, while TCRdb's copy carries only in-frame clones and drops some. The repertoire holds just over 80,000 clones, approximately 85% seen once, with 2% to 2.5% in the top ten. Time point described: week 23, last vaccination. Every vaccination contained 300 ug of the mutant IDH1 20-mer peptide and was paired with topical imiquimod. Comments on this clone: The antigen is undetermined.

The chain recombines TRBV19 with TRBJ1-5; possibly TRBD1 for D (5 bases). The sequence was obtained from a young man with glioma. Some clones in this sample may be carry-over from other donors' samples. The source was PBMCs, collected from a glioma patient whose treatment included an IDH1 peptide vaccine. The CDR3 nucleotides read TGTGCCAGTAGTAAAGCCAGGGAGGTTCATCAGCCCCAGCATTTT. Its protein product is CASSKAREVHQPQHF.